This note documents a single T cell receptor beta chain sequence. Its antigen remains undetermined. No much larger clonotype is one base removed from it; base qualities were not supplied. The data were obtained in a study of shared T cell receptors in the human thymus (dated by TCRdb to the early 2020s). At the level of the whole study: The study investigated the way shared, self-reactive T-cell receptor alpha chains are produced in the human thymus.

The library was made by the immunoSEQ multiplex PCR assay. What TCRdb holds here is the immuneACCESS table cut down to in-frame rearrangements. Part of the clones is not present; checked against another copy, under half of the missing clones reflect an unresolved V gene, and the others are unexplained. The sample records hundreds of thousands of clones, roughly 90% of which are singletons. The biggest ten clones account for around 0.01% of the sample. From the germline V gene, CDR1 is KGHSH and CDR2 is LQKENI. V and J are trimmed by 6 bases and 4 bases, and the gene matches miss 9 bases of the junction. From cysteine to phenylalanine, the CDR3 is 15 amino acids long. The entry retains the CDR3 DNA only, 45 bases that are in frame from base 1. These sequences were also reported in another study, on human thymus T cells. As the second study states: The donors were immunologically healthy infants in Finland who had open corrective cardiac surgery for congenital heart defects. Thymus tissue was obtained as surgical resects removed during corrective cardiac surgery. V and J gene segment usage appeared biased in both thymic and peripheral blood repertoires. The related research found that thymic TCR repertoires overlapped highly between unrelated individuals. The study described the TCR alpha and beta repertoires in under ten infant thymus samples and a few matching peripheral blood samples. The infant donors were roughly 7 to 244 days old, and the cohort included over 5 males and a couple of females. Thymocytes were mechanically released from the tissue and were stored as pellets of about 9-33 million cells at -70 degrees C. A QIAsymphony instrument was used to extract genomic DNA from frozen cell pellets. Using the immunoSEQ multiplex PCR assay, the TCRB and TCRAD loci were amplified from a standardized quantity of quality-controlled genomic DNA. The V(D)J region was spanned by amplicons of a length sufficient to cover the CDR3 and to identify V and J genes. Amplicon sequencing was performed on an Illumina platform through the commercial immunoSEQ service. Primer bias and sequencing errors were corrected using previously described methods, and TCRAD and TCRB definitions followed the IMGT database. The repertoires were analysed using immunoSEQ Analyzer 3.0 and VDJTools for basic statistics, V/J segment usage, diversity estimates, rarefaction and pairwise overlap. Diversity was estimated using the Chao1, ChaoE, Efron-Thisted, Shannon and inverse Simpson indices, and was also estimated on datasets down-sampled to the size of the smallest sample. Repertoire overlap was determined by strict matching of CDR3 nucleotide sequence, V gene and J gene, and Jaccard-based multidimensional scaling clustering was applied. On average, thymus samples gave 750,000 to 950,000 unique TCRB clonotypes, whereas blood samples gave about 84,000.

Material: thymocytes. This chain joins TRBV18 to TRBJ2-7, with TRBD1 matching 10 junction bases. The receptor's source is a boy under two years old with a congenital heart defect. Donor details come from another sample of the same person, matched by shared clones. Read as DNA, the sequence is TGTGCCAGCTCGCTTCAGGACAGGGGGAAGTACGAGCAGTACTTC. The translation is CASSLQDRGKYEQYF.